This T cell receptor (beta chain) was retrieved from a study of OX40 agonist ivuxolimab in advanced cancers. Assay used: immunoSEQ multiplex PCR; TCRdb lists only in-frame clones, some missing. The table has tens of thousands of clones, less than 85% seen once. The CDR3 runs 14 residues. Germline V lookup: CDR1 MNHEY, CDR2 SMNVEV (reference sequence). V lost 4 bases and J 8 bases, leaving 17 bases between the germline ends. The genes are TRBV27 and TRBJ1-2; D remains ambiguous. Material: CD4+ or CD8+ T cells sorted from blood, obtained in a trial of the OX40 agonist ivuxolimab. The receptor's source is an adult with an advanced solid tumor such as melanoma, head and neck, liver or kidney cancer. The CDR3 here is CASSSGPSGGGYTF. CDR3 bases: TGTGCCAGCAGTTCCGGTCCCTCGGGAGGCGGCTACACCTTC.